This passage covers 5 T cell receptor beta chains from one sample sequenced in a study of blood T cells in healthy people across ages. PCR was performed a second time for about 7 to 11 cycles using a sample-barcoded 5' primer and a J-beta primer mix. TCRdb used MiXCR to reprocess the 5' RACE reads, holding one entry per CDR3 protein. Among 1.8 million or so distinct CDR3 sequences, more than 35% were seen once, and the ten largest hold more than 20%. Sequenced: blood. The origin of the receptors is a human donor in good health.

This clonotype has a handful of counts. The CDR3 here is CASSFLERQYF. CDR3 sequence (DNA): TGTGCCAGCAGTTTCTTGGAGCGGCAGTACTTC. The rearrangement links TRBV12-3 or TRBV12-4 to TRBJ2-4; D perhaps matches TRBD2 (5 bases). The CDR3 runs 11 residues. Trimming cost V 3 bases and J 13 bases, with 10 bases left between them.

The chain joins TRBV15 to TRBJ1-6, with D perhaps matching TRBD1 (5 bases). CDR1 and CDR2 from the germline V gene are LNHNV and YYDKDF (reference sequence). V lost 5 bases to trimming and J lost 7 bases, with 15 bases between them. The CDR3 contains 15 residues. This CDR3 reads CATSRDRGYNSPLHF. In DNA, the CDR3 is TGTGCCACCAGCCGGGATAGGGGTTACAATTCACCCCTCCACTTT. Looking up the rest from reference TRBV15 and TRBJ1-6 gives the full variable domain: DAMVIQNPRYQVTQFGKPVTLSCSQTLNHNVMYWYQQKSSQAPKLLFHYYDKDFNNEADTPDNFQSRRPNTSFCFLDIRSPGLGDTAMYLCATSRDRGYNSPLHFGNGTRLTVT.

V usage is TRBV6-2 or TRBV6-3 and J usage is TRBJ2-3; D not resolved. V was shortened by 7 bases and J by 4 bases, with 6 bases between the two germline ends. The CDR3 is 11 residues long. Per the germline V gene, CDR1 is MNHEY and CDR2 is SVGEGT. CDR3 sequence (DNA): TGTGCCAGCATGAACTCAGATACGCAGTATTTT. Encoded protein: CASMNSDTQYF.

This rearrangement joins TRBV27 to TRBJ2-1, with D possibly TRBD1 on 5 matching bases. Trimming stripped 2 bases from V and 6 bases from J, with 14 bases between. The CDR3 contains 15 residues. CDR1 and CDR2 (germline): MNHEY, SMNVEV (reference sequence). The CDR3 DNA sequence: TGTGCCAGCAGTTTACGACAGCCATCGCTCAATGAGCAGTTCTTC. Protein product: CASSLRQPSLNEQFF.

The V gene is TRBV4-2, the J gene TRBJ2-5, with 9 bases aligning to TRBD2. The CDR3 is made up of 15 amino acids. The germline CDR1 and CDR2 sequences are LGHNA and YNFKEQ. J lost 5 bases, V lost 2 bases, and 6 bases had no gene match. DNA of the CDR3: TGTGCCAGCAGCCAACAGACTAGCGGCCAGGAGACCCAGTACTTC. As protein: CASSQQTSGQETQYF.